This T cell receptor (beta chain) was obtained from a study of shared clonotypes between healthy human individuals. Study details: The donors, a couple of women and a few men, were aged 18 to 49. There were three CD4 naive, three CD4 memory, two CD8 naive and one CD8 memory plates per donor.

Among the donors, all were Caucasian adults who lived in Nashville, Tennessee. Per germline, CDR1 MNHEY and CDR2 SVGAGI. The CDR3 is made up of 13 amino acids. V lost 6 bases and J 5 bases, leaving 14 bases between the germline ends. An approximately 180 ng quantity of DNA, 32,000 or so T cell genomes, went into the sorted-subset replicate PCRs. Sequencing was performed with immunoSEQ multiplex PCR; in TCRdb, only in-frame clones are kept and a portion is missing. The sample lists 1.6 million or so clones, roughly 96% occurring once. The sample was naive CD4+ T cells sorted from blood. Regarding subset: CD45RA+ positively selected. This chain uses TRBV6-5 with TRBJ2-7; D is unresolved. This TCR came from a man between 25 and 39 years old in good health. This CDR3 reads CASSPPAVNEQYF. CDR3 nucleotides: TGTGCCAGCAGCCCCCCCGCGGTGAACGAGCAGTACTTC.